Below, 22 T cell receptor beta chains from the same sample are listed, as sequenced in a study of naive and memory T cell subsets. Both TRBC1 and TRBC2 were covered by a beta constant-region primer of two equimolar oligonucleotides. Four rounds of PCR amplified the ligated cDNA using nested alpha and beta constant-region primers plus SP2. Via MiXCR, TCRdb re-called the UMI-ligation and nested PCR reads, giving one row per CDR3 protein. The table lists around 93,000 distinct CDR3 sequences, about 10% of them singletons, with around 0.13% in the top ten. Whole-study results and caveats: A few larger clonotypes appeared in naive repertoires, especially CD8, possibly memory cells re-expressing CD45RA.

For these receptors, no antigen is known. Sequenced sample: naive CD4+ T cells from blood. These receptors all stem from a human donor in good health.

This chain uses TRBV20-1 with TRBJ2-3; 7 bases map to TRBD2. The germline V gene encodes CDR1 DFQATT and CDR2 SNEGSKA (reference sequence). CDR3 length: 15 residues. The trim removed 6 bases at V and 4 bases at J, leaving 13 bases unmatched. This CDR3 reads CSAALTSRGADTQYF. The CDR3 region has the DNA TGCAGTGCCGCCTTGACTAGCCGGGGAGCAGATACGCAGTATTTT.

This rearrangement joins TRBV28 to TRBJ2-7, with 8 bases fitting TRBD1. The CDR3 runs 11 residues. Germline lookup yields CDR1 MDHEN and CDR2 SYDVKM. Trimming at V came to 6 bases and at J to 5 bases, leaving 0 bases not matched to a gene. CDR3 coding DNA: TGTGCCAGCAGGGACAGGGACGAGCAGTACTTC. This gives the protein CASRDRDEQYF.

V usage is TRBV9 and J usage is TRBJ1-3; 10 bases fit TRBD1. The V gene's germline CDR1 is SGDLS and CDR2 YYNGEE. CDR3 size: 18 residues. The junction had 15 bases not matched to a gene; V was cut back by 7 bases and J by 2 bases. CDR3 protein: CASGRGQGSGRAGNTIYF. The CDR3 DNA sequence: TGTGCCAGCGGCCGGGGACAGGGGTCCGGGCGCGCTGGAAACACCATATATTTT.

The V and J genes are TRBV19 and TRBJ2-2; D possibly uses TRBD1 or TRBD2 (6 bases each). This CDR3 is built from 17 residues. Trimming removed 3 bases from V and 5 bases from J, with 19 bases in between. Germline loops: CDR1 LNHDA, CDR2 SQIVND (reference sequence). The chain's CDR3 is CASSIPRVGGGTGELFF. CDR3 sequence (DNA): TGTGCCAGTAGTATTCCCAGGGTCGGAGGGGGTACCGGGGAGCTGTTTTTT.

This clonotype was recorded at least ten times. CDR3 sequence: CASSNDPSGTQYF. CDR3 nucleotide sequence: TGTGCCAGCAGTAACGACCCCAGTGGGACCCAGTACTTC. V is TRBV6-2 or TRBV6-3 and J is TRBJ2-5; D remains unclear. Trimming removed 5 bases at V and 7 bases at J, with 14 bases between. The CDR3 is made up of 13 amino acids. Per germline, CDR1 MNHEY and CDR2 SVGEGT.

Concerning this clonotype itself: One junction end disagrees with the germline gene, perhaps due to a read error. This sequence joins TRBV25-1 and TRBJ1-2; TRBD1 matches 9 bases. This CDR3 has 15 amino acids. Germline V lookup: CDR1 MGHDK, CDR2 SYGVNS. CDR3 nucleotide sequence: TGTGCCAGCAGTGATTCCGGGACAGGGAACCGGGGCTACAACTTC. Translation: CASSDSGTGNRGYNF.

This clonotype was seen a few times. V is TRBV4-3 and J is TRBJ1-2; D ambiguous. Between the trimmed V and J ends, which lost 1 base and 4 bases, there was a span of 10 bases. There are 14 residues in the CDR3. CDR1 and CDR2 from the germline V gene are LGHNA and YSLEER. This CDR3 is CASSQGVEVYGYTF. CDR3 sequence (DNA): TGCGCCAGCAGCCAAGGGGTGGAGGTCTATGGCTACACCTTC.

This clonotype has ten or more counts. This chain joins TRBV20-1 and TRBJ1-1; no clear D. Germline V gene lookup returns CDR1 DFQATT and CDR2 SNEGSKA (reference sequence). The CDR3 runs to 12 residues. V lost 3 bases to trimming and J lost 1 base, with 6 bases between them. In nucleotides, the CDR3 is TGCAGTGCTAGCCATCCGAACACTGAAGCTTTCTTT. Protein: CSASHPNTEAFF.

This clonotype was seen a few times. DNA of the CDR3: TGTGCCAGCAGCCCCGAGAGGGTGCAGTTCTTC. This gives the protein CASSPERVQFF. The chain uses TRBV12-3 or TRBV12-4 and TRBJ2-1; TRBD2 is a possible D gene (5 bases). This CDR3 has 11 amino acids. The germline V and J ends were trimmed by 6 bases and 12 bases, with 12 bases remaining between them.

This clonotype was found a few times. This chain connects TRBV25-1 to TRBJ2-2; TRBD2 matches at 8 bases. The V and J ends lost 10 bases and 6 bases, in that order; junction bases with no gene match: 4. Germline CDR1 reads MGHDK; CDR2 reads SYGVNS. This CDR3 is 12 amino acids long. This CDR3 is CATREGPGELFF. For the CDR3, the DNA is TGTGCCACCCGGGAGGGCCCCGGGGAGCTGTTTTTT. Complete variable domain (other parts from reference TRBV25-1 and TRBJ2-2): EADIYQTPRYLVIGTGKKITLECSQTMGHDKMYWYQQDPGMELHLIHYSYGVNSTEKGDLSSESTVSRIRTEHFPLTLESARPSHTSQYLCATREGPGELFFGEGSRLTVL.

V usage is TRBV12-3 or TRBV12-4 and J usage is TRBJ1-3, with D uncertain. V gave up 3 bases and J gave up 0 bases, with 9 bases separating them. The CDR3 is 15 residues long. The CDR3 loop reads CASSFFLSSGNTIYF. The CDR3 DNA sequence: TGTGCCAGCAGTTTCTTTCTGAGCTCTGGAAACACCATATATTTT.

In its sample, this clonotype was seen a few times. The rearrangement links TRBV11-2 to TRBJ2-1, with 10 bases aligning to TRBD2. Trimming at V came to 5 bases and at J to 4 bases, leaving 8 bases not matched to a gene. Germline CDR1 and CDR2: SGHAT and FQNNGV. The CDR3 has 16 amino acids. CDR3 sequence (DNA): TGTGCCAGCAGCATTCGGGGACTAGCGCTTTACAATGAGCAGTTCTTC. Protein product: CASSIRGLALYNEQFF.

Notes on this clonotype: The germline gene is not matched at one end of the junction; a read error may be the cause. The CDR3 sequence is CASSLVSGGNIF. The CDR3 DNA reads TGTGCCAGCAGCTTAGTTTCGGGGGGAAACATCTTC. This chain uses TRBV7-9 with TRBJ2-1; TRBD2 matches 7 bases. Looked up from germline, CDR1 is SEHNR and CDR2 is FQNEAQ (reference sequence). The length of the CDR3 is 12 residues.

This clonotype was counted many times. This chain links TRBV5-5 with TRBJ2-3; 9 bases match TRBD1. The germline CDR1 and CDR2 sequences are SGHKS and YYEKEE (reference sequence). Losses at the gene ends were 6 bases for V and 4 bases for J; bases not matched to a gene: 9. The length of the CDR3 is 15 residues. CDR3 sequence reads: CASTTGTGKADTQYF. Written as DNA, the CDR3 is TGTGCCAGCACCACAGGGACAGGGAAGGCAGATACGCAGTATTTT.

The table lists this clonotype with a few counts. The chain has TRBV3-1 and TRBJ2-3, with 11 nucleotides matching TRBD2. The CDR3 sequence is 14 residues long. V lost 2 bases and J lost 6; bases outside the gene matches: 1. Germline CDR1 and CDR2: LGHDT and YNNKEL (reference sequence). The CDR3 DNA sequence: TGTGCCAGCAGCCAATTAGCGGGGGGGGATACGCAGTATTTT. It codes for CASSQLAGGDTQYF.

The J gene is TRBJ2-5, the V gene TRBV2, with D perhaps matching TRBD1 or TRBD2 (5 bases each). V was trimmed by 4 bases and J by 5 bases, leaving 8 bases between them. CDR3 length equals 12 residues. Germline values: CDR1 SNHLY, CDR2 FYNNEI. The CDR3 nucleotides read TGTGCCAGCAGTGGAGGGGTGGAGACCCAGTACTTC. It codes for CASSGGVETQYF.

This clonotype was counted many times. This chain joins TRBV30 and TRBJ1-1; possible D gene TRBD1, 6 bases. Trimming left V 2 bases short and J 9 bases short, with 19 bases between. CDR1 is GTSNPN, CDR2 SVGIG, per germline (reference sequence). The CDR3 sequence is 14 residues long. The CDR3 sequence: CAWSTQGGGDQAFF. The DNA of the CDR3 is TGTGCCTGGAGTACCCAAGGGGGAGGCGACCAAGCTTTCTTT.

In its sample, this clonotype was seen a few times. The genes are TRBV4-2 and TRBJ2-1; unclear D gene. The CDR3 consists of 15 residues. Germline V gene data show CDR1 as LGHNA and CDR2 as YNFKEQ. V was trimmed by 3 bases and J by 8 bases, leaving 17 bases between them. The CDR3 here is CASSQTGPVWDEQFF. The CDR3 DNA follows: TGTGCCAGCAGCCAGACGGGCCCGGTTTGGGATGAGCAGTTCTTC.

This chain links TRBV25-1 with TRBJ2-1; the match to TRBD2 covers 14 bases. Germline V CDR1 and CDR2: MGHDK, SYGVNS. The V gene end was trimmed by 3 bases and the J gene end by 1 base; junction bases not matched to a gene: 2. The CDR3 contains 17 residues. The CDR3 is CASSEGLAGESYNEQFF. The CDR3 DNA follows: TGTGCCAGCAGTGAGGGACTAGCGGGAGAGTCCTACAATGAGCAGTTCTTC.

This clonotype was seen only a few times. The CDR3 nucleotides read TGCGCCAGCAGCCAAGATCGTGTTGCTGCGGGTTTGGCGGACGAGCAGTACTTC. Translation gives CASSQDRVAAGLADEQYF. The chain links TRBV4-3 to TRBJ2-7; D is perhaps TRBD2 (5 bases). CDR3 length: 18 residues. Germline lookup yields CDR1 LGHNA and CDR2 YSLEER. V shed 0 bases and J shed 5 bases, with 23 bases lying between them.

A few counts support this clonotype. V and J are TRBV28 and TRBJ2-2; TRBD1 agrees at 7 bases. V shed 5 bases and J 5 bases; nucleotides not matched to a gene: 8. From germline, CDR1 is MDHEN and CDR2 SYDVKM. The CDR3 totals 15 residues. CDR3 in amino acids: CASSPHGTVTGELFF. The DNA for the CDR3 is TGTGCCAGCAGTCCCCACGGGACAGTGACCGGGGAGCTGTTTTTT.

This clonotype has at least ten counts. J is TRBJ2-6 and V is TRBV24-1; D is uncertain. The CDR3 runs to 14 residues. V was clipped by 4 bases and J by 1 base, with 4 bases between them. CDR1 KGHDR and CDR2 SFDVKD come from the germline V gene. The DNA of the CDR3 is TGTGCCACCAGTGACTCTTCTGGGGCCAACGTCCTGACTTTC. It yields the protein CATSDSSGANVLTF.